The entry that follows covers one T cell receptor beta chain sequence. The antigen is unknown. There are 17 residues in the CDR3. J lost 2 bases, V lost 1 base, and 8 bases had no gene match. Collected material from alopecia areata patients comprised lesional scalp punch biopsies and peripheral blood. TCR sequencing used cDNA made by reverse transcription of extracted RNA. Generated by immunoSEQ multiplex PCR, the TCRdb table keeps only in-frame clones and is missing some. The repertoire includes 90,000 to 100,000 clones, roughly 47% of them detected once, and around 0.8% sits in the top ten. The data stem from a study of CD8+ T cells in alopecia areata. As for the study in general: A regimen of oral tofacitinib, 5 to 10 mg twice daily, was given to treated patients. Tofacitinib therapy lasting 6 to 18 months was followed by 6 months off drug. Study-wide results and limits: Especially in alopecia totalis/universalis, lesional scalp showed greater clonality than normal scalp did.

The chain links TRBV23-1 to TRBJ2-3; TRBD2 matches at 8 bases. TRBV23-1 is flagged as an ORF with uncertain function. This receptor was taken from a human donor with alopecia areata. Sequenced input: CD4+ T cells sorted from blood. The CDR3 protein is CASSQWVAGFATDTQYF. CDR3 in DNA: TGCGCCAGCAGTCAATGGGTAGCGGGATTTGCCACAGATACGCAGTATTTT.